This TCR beta chain was sequenced during a study of blood T cell repertoires in COVID-19. About the research overall: Donors in the United States, Italy and Spain gave samples during acute or convalescent COVID-19. PBMCs, B-cell-depleted T cells, or T cells provided the cDNA or gDNA that made up the material.

The V end was cut by 4 bases, the J end by 5 bases, with 15 bases between. Germline V CDR1 and CDR2: MDHEN, SYDVKM. The CDR3 totals 14 residues. Sequencing used immunoSEQ multiplex PCR; TCRdb keeps in-frame clones, though not all of them. Of over 120,000 clones listed, around 86% are singletons. Clinical histories supplied by participants themselves formed the basis of cohort assignment. The sequenced sample was PBMCs or T cells enriched from blood (not recorded which). The receptor comes from a man in his 60s who had recovered from COVID-19. The V and J genes are TRBV28 and TRBJ2-7, with a weak D call TRBD1 (5 bases). CDR3 nucleotide sequence: TGTGCCAGCAGTTCTCAGGGTAGGCTCCACGAGCAGTACTTC. Its protein product is CASSSQGRLHEQYF.